One and the same sample provided the 3 T cell receptor beta chains below, sequenced in a study of blood T cell repertoires in COVID-19. This table comes from immunoSEQ multiplex PCR, and its TCRdb copy is limited to in-frame clones, with some not included. The sample consists of some 240,000 clones, around 83% of them appearing once. Sequenced sample: PBMCs or T cells enriched from blood (not recorded which). All receptors come from a woman aged 45 to 65 who had been exposed to COVID-19.

This clone showed up just a few times. The J gene is TRBJ2-6, the V gene TRBV7-2; TRBD1 aligns across 7 bases. In germline, CDR1 is SGHTA, CDR2 FQGNSA. The V gene end was trimmed by 3 bases and the J gene end by 0 bases; junction bases not matched to a gene: 8. This CDR3 contains 18 residues. CDR3 residues: CASSLAQTGSSGANVLTF. The CDR3 DNA is TGTGCCAGCAGCTTGGCTCAGACAGGGTCCTCTGGGGCCAACGTCCTGACTTTC.

V is TRBV12-3 or TRBV12-4 and J is TRBJ1-2; D not certain. The CDR3 contains 11 residues. V lost 6 bases to trimming and J lost 2 bases, with 4 bases between them. CDR3 residues: CASSVNYGYTF. The CDR3 region has the DNA TGTGCCAGCAGCGTCAACTATGGCTACACCTTC.

This clone was observed at least ten times. The chain joins TRBV6-2 or TRBV6-3 to TRBJ2-7; 8 bases map to TRBD2. V lost 0 bases to trimming and J lost 7 bases; unmatched junction nucleotides: 2. The germline CDR1 and CDR2 sequences are MNHEY and SVGEGT. This CDR3 is built from 13 residues. DNA of the CDR3: TGTGCCAGCAGTTACTCGATAGCGGGGGAGCAGTACTTC. Translation gives CASSYSIAGEQYF.